The T cell receptor beta chain under discussion was sequenced for a study of shared clonotypes between healthy human individuals. This clone showed up just once. The CDR3 spans 14 residues. The V gene end was trimmed by 6 bases and the J gene end by 2 bases; junction bases not matched to a gene: 7. Germline lookup yields CDR1 SGDLS and CDR2 YYNGEE. Repertoires were generated with immunoSEQ multiplex PCR, while TCRdb's copy carries only in-frame clones and drops some. In the table there are under 2,500,000 clones, more than 90% of which are singletons. This sequence joins TRBV9 and TRBJ1-1; 7 bases line up with TRBD1. The TCR sequence derives from a man younger than 35 in good health. Sequencing used naive CD4+ T cells sorted from blood. Subset reported: CD45RA+ positively selected. CDR3 sequence (DNA): TGTGCCAGCACCCCGACAGGGAGCAACACTGAAGCTTTCTTT. This translates into CASTPTGSNTEAFF.